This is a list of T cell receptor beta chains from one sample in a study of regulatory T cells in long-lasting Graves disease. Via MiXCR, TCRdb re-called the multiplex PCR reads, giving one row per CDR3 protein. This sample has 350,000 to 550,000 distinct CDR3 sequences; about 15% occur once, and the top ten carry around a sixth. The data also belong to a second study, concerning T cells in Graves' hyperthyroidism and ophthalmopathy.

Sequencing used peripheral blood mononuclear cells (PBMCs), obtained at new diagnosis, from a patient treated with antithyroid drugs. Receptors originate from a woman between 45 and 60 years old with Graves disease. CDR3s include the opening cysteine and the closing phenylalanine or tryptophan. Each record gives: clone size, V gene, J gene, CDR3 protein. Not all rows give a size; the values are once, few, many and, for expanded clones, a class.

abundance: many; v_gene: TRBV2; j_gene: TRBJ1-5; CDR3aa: CASSPEGGASQPQHF
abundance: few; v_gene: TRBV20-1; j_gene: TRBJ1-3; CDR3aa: CSARVYTGSGNTIYF
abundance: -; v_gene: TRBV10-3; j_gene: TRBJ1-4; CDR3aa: CAISSDRNGEKLFF
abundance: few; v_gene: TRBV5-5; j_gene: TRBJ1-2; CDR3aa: CASSLDAGDNYGYTF
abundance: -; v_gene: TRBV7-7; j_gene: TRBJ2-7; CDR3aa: CASSLGPAADYEQYF
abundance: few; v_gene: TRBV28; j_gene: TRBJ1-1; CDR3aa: CASRGSVSDLLRAFF
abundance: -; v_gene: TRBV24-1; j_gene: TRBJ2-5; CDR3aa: CATSDFNTGGQQRETQYF
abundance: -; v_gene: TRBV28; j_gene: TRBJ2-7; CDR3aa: CASSFGREFYAEQYF
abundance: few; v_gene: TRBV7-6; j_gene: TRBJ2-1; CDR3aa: CASSLGSGRNEQFF
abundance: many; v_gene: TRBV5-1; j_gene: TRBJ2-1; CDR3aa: CASSSIHLAGVGNEQFF
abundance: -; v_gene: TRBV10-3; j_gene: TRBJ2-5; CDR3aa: CAISDSKETQYF
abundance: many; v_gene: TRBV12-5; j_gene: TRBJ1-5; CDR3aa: CASGTTPRRLYSNQPQHF
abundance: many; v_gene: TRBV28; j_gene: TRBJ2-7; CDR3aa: CASSGPVRGDVYEQYF
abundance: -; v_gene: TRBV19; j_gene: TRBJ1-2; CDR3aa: CASSMAVYGYTF
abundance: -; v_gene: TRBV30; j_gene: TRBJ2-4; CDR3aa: CTWSMMGVQLAKNIQYF
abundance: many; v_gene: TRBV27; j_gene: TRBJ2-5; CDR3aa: CASKPTGVETQYF
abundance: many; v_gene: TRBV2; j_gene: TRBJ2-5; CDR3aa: CASSERDRLQETQYF
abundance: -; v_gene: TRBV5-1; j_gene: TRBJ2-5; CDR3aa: CVSSWTGGAETQYF
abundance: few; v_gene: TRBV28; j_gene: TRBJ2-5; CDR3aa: CASSFPGGVKTQYF
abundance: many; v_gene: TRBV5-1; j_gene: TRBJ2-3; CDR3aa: CASSLSGSPADTQYF
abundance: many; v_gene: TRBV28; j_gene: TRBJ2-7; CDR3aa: CASSLGLATRSEVAVRLYEQYF
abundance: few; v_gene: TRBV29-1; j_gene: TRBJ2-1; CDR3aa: CSVVGLAGWNEQFF
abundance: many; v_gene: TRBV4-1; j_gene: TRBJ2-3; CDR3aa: CASSQESVRTDTQYF
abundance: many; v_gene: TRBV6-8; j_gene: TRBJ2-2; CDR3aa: CASTTGTSNTGELFF
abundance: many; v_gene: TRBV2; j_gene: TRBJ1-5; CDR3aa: CASSMVSNQPQHF
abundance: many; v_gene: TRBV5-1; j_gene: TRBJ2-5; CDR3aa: CASSFGSLQETQYF
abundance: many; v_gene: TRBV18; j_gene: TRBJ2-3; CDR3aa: CASSPPTGRGTDTQYF
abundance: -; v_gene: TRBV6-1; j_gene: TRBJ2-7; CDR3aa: CASKGWGNSYEQYF
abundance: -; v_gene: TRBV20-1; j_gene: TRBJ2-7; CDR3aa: CSADRDGAYEQYF
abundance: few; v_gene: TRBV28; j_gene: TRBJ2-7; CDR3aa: CASSLSQGVGDEQYF
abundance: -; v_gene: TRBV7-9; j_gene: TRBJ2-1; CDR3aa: CASSLAGAGISYNEQFF
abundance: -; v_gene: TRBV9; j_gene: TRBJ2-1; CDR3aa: CASSEGTGDLDNEQFF
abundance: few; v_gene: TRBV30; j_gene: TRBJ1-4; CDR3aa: CAWSYGEKLFF
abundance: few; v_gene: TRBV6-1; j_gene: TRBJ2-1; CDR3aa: CASSGRVGGEQFF
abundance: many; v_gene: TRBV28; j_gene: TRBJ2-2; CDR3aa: CASTNTQAANTGELFF
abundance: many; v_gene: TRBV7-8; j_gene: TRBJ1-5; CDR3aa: CASSREWGRSNQPQHF
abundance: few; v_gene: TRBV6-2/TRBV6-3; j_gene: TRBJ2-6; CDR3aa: CASSYSGVGANVLTF